Below are 30 T cell receptor beta chains sequenced from a single sample in a study of T cells in Graves' hyperthyroidism and ophthalmopathy. There were TCR beta CDR3 regions amplified from RNA transcripts. During a first-round RT-PCR of the TCR CDR3, the HTBI primer set was used. TCRdb fed the multiplex PCR reads into MiXCR, producing one record per CDR3 protein. Of about 620,000 distinct CDR3 sequences listed, around 15% are singletons. Sequencing was performed on blood. The receptors were sampled from a woman aged 25 to 39 with Graves' hyperthyroidism.

This clonotype was observed once. This chain connects TRBV28 to TRBJ2-7; 12 nucleotides match TRBD1. Germline V lookup: CDR1 MDHEN, CDR2 SYDVKM. CDR3 length equals 16 residues. V trimming: 10 bases; J trimming: 0 bases; junction bases outside the gene matches: 10. The chain's CDR3 is CATRDRGPSSSYEQYF. The DNA for the CDR3 is TGTGCCACCCGGGACAGGGGGCCCTCTAGCTCCTACGAGCAGTACTTC. The full variable domain, its missing parts supplied by reference TRBV28 and TRBJ2-7, is DVKVTQSSRYLVKRTGEKVFLECVQDMDHENMFWYRQDPGLGLRLIYFSYDVKMKEKGDIPEGYSVSREKKERFSLILESASTNQTSMYLCATRDRGPSSSYEQYFGPGTRLTVT.

This clonotype was seen a few times. V gene TRBV6-4 combines with J gene TRBJ2-1; perhaps TRBD2 as D (5 bases). V dropped 3 bases and J dropped 10 bases, with 13 bases sitting between them. CDR3 length: 13 amino acids. Germline V lookup: CDR1 MRHNA, CDR2 SNTAGT. The chain's CDR3 is CASSDEDPGEQFF. CDR3 nucleotide sequence: TGTGCCAGCAGTGATGAGGACCCGGGAGAGCAGTTCTTC.

This clonotype was detected ten times or more. The V call is TRBV28, the J call TRBJ1-2; D might be TRBD1 (6 bases). Germline lookup yields CDR1 MDHEN and CDR2 SYDVKM. The CDR3 spans 15 residues. V was pared by 5 bases and J by 2 bases, with 15 bases between. The CDR3 protein is CASSEGDTENYGYTF. The CDR3 region has the DNA TGTGCCAGCAGTGAGGGGGACACGGAAAACTATGGCTACACCTTC.

The sample holds many counts of this clonotype. The chain couples TRBV6-5 to TRBJ2-7, with D perhaps given as TRBD1 or TRBD2 (5 bases each). The CDR3 is 15 residues long. CDR1 and CDR2 from the germline V gene are MNHEY and SVGAGI. Trimming removed 2 bases at V and 6 bases at J, with 17 bases between. CDR3 region: CASSYRGVGLGEQYF. CDR3 sequence (DNA): TGTGCCAGCAGTTACCGAGGGGTCGGGTTAGGCGAGCAGTACTTC.

The V call is TRBV5-1, the J call TRBJ2-3, with 10 bases lining up with TRBD1. The CDR3 is made up of 15 amino acids. Losses at the gene ends were 5 bases for V and 2 bases for J; bases not matched to a gene: 5. Germline loops: CDR1 SGHRS, CDR2 YFSETQ. CDR3 nucleotides: TGCGCCAGCAGGTCCGGGACAGGGGTCACAGATACGCAGTATTTT. Protein product: CASRSGTGVTDTQYF.

Ten or more counts support this clonotype. V usage is TRBV20-1 and J usage is TRBJ2-5; 7 bases match TRBD1. Germline CDR1 and CDR2: DFQATT and SNEGSKA (reference sequence). The CDR3 length is 13 residues. Trimming at V came to 5 bases and at J to 4 bases, leaving 7 bases not matched to a gene. CDR3 loop: CSARIPGGETQYF. As DNA, the CDR3 is TGCAGTGCTCGAATCCCAGGGGGAGAGACCCAGTACTTC.

The chain joins TRBV6-1 to TRBJ1-5, with D perhaps TRBD1 (6 bases). V lost 10 bases and J 2 bases, leaving 15 bases between the germline ends. CDR1 is MNHNS and CDR2 is SASEGT in the germline V gene. CDR3 length: 14 amino acids. Here the CDR3 DNA reads TGTGCCATCCAACAGGGTTGGGGCAATCAGCCCCAGCATTTT. Residues: CAIQQGWGNQPQHF.

At least ten counts were recorded for this clonotype. The chain carries TRBV28 and TRBJ2-5; perhaps TRBD2 as D (6 bases). V was clipped by 6 bases and J by 3 bases, with 11 bases between them. This CDR3 spans 13 amino acids. The germline V gene has CDR1 MDHEN and CDR2 SYDVKM. Written as DNA, the CDR3 is TGTGCCAGCAGGCGGGACGGTGAAGAGACCCAGTACTTC. Translated, it gives CASRRDGEETQYF.

The V and J genes are TRBV27 and TRBJ2-5; D ambiguous. This CDR3 is 13 amino acids long. The germline CDR1 and CDR2 sequences are MNHEY and SMNVEV (reference sequence). Trimming removed 4 bases at V and 5 bases at J, with 11 bases between. The DNA for the CDR3 is TGTGCCAGCAGTTACGTTGATTCGGAGACCCAGTACTTC. Translating gives CASSYVDSETQYF.

This clonotype has only a few counts. The chain is built from TRBV20-1 and TRBJ2-7, with 11 nucleotides matching TRBD2. V lost 0 bases to trimming and J lost 2 bases; unmatched junction nucleotides: 3. The germline gives CDR1 DFQATT, CDR2 SNEGSKA (reference sequence). The CDR3 is 15 amino acids. In DNA, the CDR3 is TGCAGTGCTAGAGAAAATAGCGGGAGGGCCTACGAGCAGTACTTC. Protein: CSARENSGRAYEQYF.

This clonotype was picked up a small number of times. The V gene is TRBV20-1, the J gene TRBJ2-7, with 9 nucleotides matching TRBD1. CDR1 and CDR2 (germline): DFQATT, SNEGSKA (reference sequence). CDR3 length equals 12 residues. Trimming at V came to 6 bases and at J to 4 bases, leaving 4 bases not matched to a gene. The CDR3 DNA reads as TGCAGTGCCCGGACAGGGGTGTACGAGCAGTACTTC. Translation gives CSARTGVYEQYF.

This clonotype was picked up many times. V gene TRBV18 combines with J gene TRBJ2-3; the match to TRBD2 covers 7 bases. J was trimmed by 3 bases and V by 0 bases; bases with no gene match: 9. The germline gives CDR1 KGHSH, CDR2 LQKENI. The CDR3 totals 17 residues. The CDR3 nucleotides are TGTGCCAGCTCACCACCAAGTGGCAGCGGGAATACAGATACGCAGTATTTT. Residues: CASSPPSGSGNTDTQYF.

This clonotype was counted only a few times. The V and J genes are TRBV4-1 and TRBJ1-2; the D is unclear. Germline V gives CDR1 MGHRA, CDR2 YSYEKL. The CDR3 has 15 amino acids. V lost 8 bases, J lost 2 bases, and 18 bases lay in between. CDR3 in DNA: TGCGCCAGCCAGCTTAACTCTTGGTCCAACTATGGCTACACCTTC. Protein: CASQLNSWSNYGYTF.

This clonotype was seen many times. The chain carries TRBV27 and TRBJ2-7; D is uncertain. V lost 5 bases and J lost 1, with 12 bases in between. There are 14 residues in the CDR3. Germline CDR1 is MNHEY and CDR2 is SMNVEV (reference sequence). In nucleotides, the CDR3 is TGTGCCAGCAGTCCCCAGAGGTGGTCCTACGAGCAGTACTTC. It translates to CASSPQRWSYEQYF.

The genes are TRBV5-6 and TRBJ2-1; 13 bases agree with TRBD2. From germline, CDR1 is SGHDT and CDR2 YYEEEE. This CDR3 has 14 residues. The J segment lost 10 bases and the V segment lost 1 base, leaving 2 bases of the junction unmatched. The CDR3 sequence: CASSLTSGRAEQFF. For the CDR3, the DNA is TGTGCCAGCAGCTTGACTAGCGGGAGGGCCGAGCAGTTCTTC.

V and J are TRBV9 and TRBJ1-3, with a possible D match to TRBD1 (5 bases). CDR3 length: 15 amino acids. V lost 1 base and J lost 0, with 8 bases in between. CDR1 is SGDLS, CDR2 YYNGEE, per germline. CDR3 residues: CASSVRGLSGNTIYF. The CDR3 region has the DNA TGTGCCAGCAGCGTAAGGGGCCTCTCTGGAAACACCATATATTTT.

This clonotype was observed at least ten times. The genes are TRBV18 and TRBJ1-1; TRBD1 matches at 7 bases. The CDR3 loop spans 14 amino acids. V was clipped by 2 bases and J by 2 bases; unmatched bases: 2. From germline, CDR1 is KGHSH and CDR2 LQKENI. The CDR3 protein is CASSPGQANTEAFF. In DNA, the CDR3 is TGTGCCAGCTCACCAGGACAGGCAAACACTGAAGCTTTCTTT.

This clonotype has a count of ten or more. The chain recombines TRBV24-1 with TRBJ1-5; a possible D gene is TRBD1 (5 bases). Trimming shortened V by 8 bases and J by 5 bases, and 18 bases separated the two germline ends. This CDR3 spans 15 amino acids. Germline V lookup: CDR1 KGHDR, CDR2 SFDVKD. This CDR3 reads CATILGRGGDQPQHF. DNA for the CDR3: TGTGCCACCATCTTAGGTCGGGGAGGGGATCAGCCCCAGCATTTT.

This chain connects TRBV4-3 to TRBJ1-2; a possible D gene is TRBD1 (5 bases). The CDR3 is 14 residues long. Per the germline V gene, CDR1 is LGHNA and CDR2 is YSLEER. Trimming shortened V by 4 bases and J by 0 bases, and 9 bases separated the two germline ends. CDR3 sequence (DNA): TGCGCCAGCAGCCCCAGACAGACTAACTATGGCTACACCTTC. Residues: CASSPRQTNYGYTF.

The chain links TRBV7-2 to TRBJ2-7, with 13 bases aligning to TRBD2. Germline V gene data show CDR1 as SGHTA and CDR2 as FQGNSA. The CDR3 runs 18 residues. J lost 1 base, V lost 0 bases, and 6 bases had no gene match. The CDR3 is CASSLAGTGLAGSYEQYF. In DNA, the CDR3 is TGTGCCAGCAGCTTAGCCGGAACGGGACTAGCGGGGTCCTACGAGCAGTACTTC.

This rearrangement joins TRBV28 to TRBJ1-4; D is undetermined. The V end lost 6 bases, the J end lost 1 base, and 6 bases lay between the germline ends. Germline V gene sequence: CDR1 MDHEN, CDR2 SYDVKM. This CDR3 has 13 residues. This CDR3 is CASSPLTNEKLFF. The CDR3 DNA follows: TGTGCCAGCAGCCCCTTAACTAATGAAAAACTGTTTTTT.

This clonotype was counted a few times. The V call is TRBV20-1, the J call TRBJ2-7, with TRBD2 as a possible D gene (6 bases). V gave up 0 bases and J gave up 1 base, with 13 bases separating them. The CDR3 contains 15 residues. Germline-derived CDR1 and CDR2 are DFQATT and SNEGSKA (reference sequence). The CDR3 DNA is TGCAGTGCTAGAGATTTGTTTAGCGGTTCCTACGAGCAGTACTTC. Protein: CSARDLFSGSYEQYF.

This clonotype was recorded at least ten times. The V gene is TRBV28, the J gene TRBJ2-7; TRBD2 matches at 10 bases. The length of the CDR3 is 18 residues. V gave up 2 bases and J gave up 2 bases; unmatched junction bases: 12. Germline loops: CDR1 MDHEN, CDR2 SYDVKM. CDR3 residues: CASSLASGSPVHTYEQYF. The CDR3 coding sequence is TGTGCCAGCAGTTTAGCTAGCGGGAGTCCAGTCCATACCTACGAGCAGTACTTC. Full variable domain (remainder filled in from reference TRBV28 and TRBJ2-7): DVKVTQSSRYLVKRTGEKVFLECVQDMDHENMFWYRQDPGLGLRLIYFSYDVKMKEKGDIPEGYSVSREKKERFSLILESASTNQTSMYLCASSLASGSPVHTYEQYFGPGTRLTVT.

Many counts were recorded for this clonotype. The chain employs TRBV6-1 and TRBJ2-3; 11 nucleotides line up with TRBD2. Trimming at V came to 6 bases and at J to 8 bases, leaving 10 bases not matched to a gene. The CDR3 has 15 residues. Per germline, CDR1 MNHNS and CDR2 SASEGT. CDR3: CASRGLAGSVGTQYF. CDR3 bases: TGTGCCAGCAGAGGACTAGCGGGTTCGGTCGGTACGCAGTATTTT.

This clonotype was counted between two and nine times. This chain joins TRBV6-1 and TRBJ2-1; 7 bases are a match to TRBD1. After removal of 5 bases from V and 7 bases from J, the junction contained 8 bases not matched to a gene. The CDR3 totals 14 residues. Germline V gene data show CDR1 as MNHNS and CDR2 as SASEGT. The CDR3 nucleotides read TGTGCCAGCAGTCCTGACAGGGCTGGTAATGAGCAGTTCTTC. Its translation: CASSPDRAGNEQFF.

This clonotype was counted between two and nine times. The chain joins TRBV28 to TRBJ1-4; TRBD1 agrees at 9 bases. The V and J ends lost 2 bases and 8 bases, in that order; junction bases with no gene match: 9. CDR3 length equals 16 residues. Germline values: CDR1 MDHEN, CDR2 SYDVKM. The CDR3 DNA reads as TGTGCCAGCAGTTTACCACAACAGGGGGCCAGGGAAAAACTGTTTTTT. This codes for CASSLPQQGAREKLFF.

The chain uses TRBV29-1 and TRBJ2-1, with 11 bases fitting TRBD1. V was pared by 3 bases and J by 7 bases, with 8 bases of the junction left unmatched. From germline, CDR1 is SQVTM and CDR2 ANQGSEA. This CDR3 has 15 residues. Here the CDR3 reads CSVDGGTGGMNEQFF. The CDR3 nucleotides read TGCAGCGTTGATGGCGGGACAGGGGGGATGAATGAGCAGTTCTTC.

The chain employs TRBV19 and TRBJ2-2; D remains ambiguous. The V end was cut by 5 bases, the J end by 7 bases, with 11 bases between. Germline values: CDR1 LNHDA, CDR2 SQIVND (reference sequence). The CDR3 consists of 13 residues. The CDR3 here is CASSVSTLGELFF. The CDR3 nucleotides read TGTGCCAGTAGTGTCTCGACTCTCGGGGAGCTGTTTTTT.

This clonotype was counted between two and nine times. This sequence joins TRBV28 and TRBJ2-7; 10 positions agree with TRBD1. The germline gives CDR1 MDHEN, CDR2 SYDVKM. J was trimmed by 6 bases and V by 6 bases; bases with no gene match: 8. CDR3 size: 14 residues. The CDR3 DNA sequence: TGTGCCAGCAGCCTTGGGACAGGGGTGCTCGAGCAGTACTTC. It is translated as CASSLGTGVLEQYF.

This clonotype was seen repeatedly, ten times or more. V gene TRBV20-1 combines with J gene TRBJ1-2; D possibly corresponds to TRBD1 (6 bases). CDR3 length: 10 amino acids. The V end lost 5 bases, the J end lost 7 bases, and 8 bases lay between the germline ends. Germline CDR1 is DFQATT and CDR2 is SNEGSKA (reference sequence). The chain's CDR3 is CSAPGAGYTF. The CDR3 DNA follows: TGCAGTGCTCCGGGGGCTGGCTACACCTTC.